Following are 29 T cell receptor beta chains from one sample sequenced in a study of beta chain features in type 1 diabetes. No antigen has been assigned to these receptors. Expressed TCRB transcripts were sequenced after all isolated RNA was converted to cDNA. Some clones are missing from TCRdb's copy, which holds only in-frame ones; the method was immunoSEQ multiplex PCR. The top ten clones hold less than 0.02% of a sample with around 280,000 clones, approximately 16% of them seen once. Study-level findings and limits: TCRB CDR3 length was moderately but significantly reduced in all four CD4+ subsets of Type 1 diabetes patients.

Sequencing was done on a sample of naive CD4+ T cells from blood. These receptors all stem from a man aged 18 to 30 with type 1 diabetes.

A few counts support this clone. The CDR3 region has the DNA TGCGCCAGCAGCCAAGCGGTGGGGAGGGACTATGGCTACACCTTC. Encoded protein: CASSQAVGRDYGYTF. This chain connects TRBV4-3 to TRBJ1-2; the D is unclear. This CDR3 has 15 residues. Germline CDR1 and CDR2: LGHNA and YSLEER. V lost 1 base and J 3 bases, leaving 12 bases between the germline ends.

The chain is built from TRBV27 and TRBJ2-1; TRBD1 matches 7 bases. V gave up 6 bases and J gave up 3 bases; unmatched junction bases: 2. This CDR3 is 13 amino acids long. Germline V gene data show CDR1 as MNHEY and CDR2 as SMNVEV (reference sequence). The CDR3: CASRYRGYNEQFF. The CDR3, as DNA: TGTGCCAGCAGATACAGGGGCTACAATGAGCAGTTCTTC.

This clone came up a few times. The genes are TRBV7-2 and TRBJ2-3; possible D gene TRBD2, 6 bases. Germline V gene data show CDR1 as SGHTA and CDR2 as FQGNSA. Trimming removed 1 base at V and 11 bases at J, with 16 bases between. The CDR3 runs 14 residues. Here the CDR3 reads CASSLDAGSVRQYF. The CDR3 nucleotides read TGTGCCAGCAGCTTAGACGCGGGAAGTGTTCGGCAGTATTTT. The variable domain in full, completed from reference TRBV7-2 and TRBJ2-3, reads GAGVSQSPSNKVTEKGKDVELRCDPISGHTALYWYRQSLGQGLEFLIYFQGNSAPDKSGLPSDRFSAERTGGSVSTLTIQRTQQEDSAVYLCASSLDAGSVRQYFGPGTRLTVL.

This clone was seen a few times. The V and J genes are TRBV19 and TRBJ2-4; D is unclear. Germline lookup yields CDR1 LNHDA and CDR2 SQIVND (reference sequence). The CDR3 loop spans 11 amino acids. V lost 7 bases to trimming and J lost 5 bases, with 6 bases between them. The CDR3 sequence: CASTRENIQYF. CDR3 bases: TGTGCCAGTACTAGAGAAAACATTCAGTACTTC. Variable domain in full (rest from reference TRBV19 and TRBJ2-4): DGGITQSPKYLFRKEGQNVTLSCEQNLNHDAMYWYRQDPGQGLRLIYYSQIVNDFQKGDIAEGYSVSREKKESFPLTVTSAQKNPTAFYLCASTRENIQYFGAGTRLSVL.

This clone has a handful of counts. This sequence joins TRBV7-2 and TRBJ1-1, with D possibly TRBD1 on 5 matching bases. There are 13 residues in the CDR3. Trimming shortened V by 5 bases and J by 3 bases, and 10 bases separated the two germline ends. Germline V lookup: CDR1 SGHTA, CDR2 FQGNSA. CDR3 protein: CASSPGGDTEAFF. DNA of the CDR3: TGTGCCAGCAGCCCGGGGGGGGACACTGAAGCTTTCTTT.

With respect to this clone: It is likely a read error, because the conserved phenylalanine at the end of the CDR3 is missing. The limits of the CDR3 on the DNA are not certain, so only TCRdb's listed CDR3 is given. The rearrangement links TRBV7-9 to TRBJ2-7; the table's TRBD2 call for D was not verified on the DNA. Germline loops: CDR1 SEHNR, CDR2 FQNEAQ (reference sequence). The CDR3 sequence runs 11 residues, both termini included. The CDR3 reads CASSLNSLVSI.

This clone was detected only a few times. The chain has TRBV29-1 and TRBJ2-5, with D possibly TRBD1 on 5 matching bases. The germline CDR1 and CDR2 sequences are SQVTM and ANQGSEA. The CDR3 sequence is 13 residues long. V was pared by 5 bases and J by 2 bases, with 12 bases between. The CDR3 protein is CSVLGAGQETQYF. In nucleotides, the CDR3 is TGCAGCGTTCTAGGTGCAGGGCAAGAGACCCAGTACTTC.

This clone was found a few times. The rearrangement joins TRBV5-1 to TRBJ1-5; 9 positions match TRBD1. The J segment lost 7 bases and the V segment lost 5 bases, leaving 13 bases of the junction unmatched. Germline assignment: CDR1 SGHRS and CDR2 YFSETQ. The CDR3 consists of 16 residues. CDR3 in amino acids: CASRPHRGRGNQPQHF. The CDR3 DNA is TGCGCCAGCAGACCTCACAGGGGGCGCGGAAACCAGCCCCAGCATTTT.

This clone occurred a few times. The V call is TRBV5-1, the J call TRBJ2-1; TRBD1 matches at 7 bases. Germline CDR1 reads SGHRS; CDR2 reads YFSETQ. This CDR3 comprises 13 residues. Trimming cost V 5 bases and J 8 bases; bases outside gene matches: 7. The DNA for the CDR3 is TGCGCCAGCAGTCACTACAGGGGCCATGAGCAGTTCTTC. Translated: CASSHYRGHEQFF. The full variable domain, with the rest looked up from reference TRBV5-1 and TRBJ2-1, is KAGVTQTPRYLIKTRGQQVTLSCSPISGHRSVSWYQQTPGQGLQFLFEYFSETQRNKGNFPGRFSGRQFSNSRSEMNVSTLELGDSALYLCASSHYRGHEQFFGPGTRLTVL.

This clone was observed a handful of times. V and J are TRBV27 and TRBJ1-5; tentatively, D is TRBD1 (6 bases). CDR1 is MNHEY, CDR2 SMNVEV, per germline (reference sequence). The CDR3 runs 16 residues. Deletions cut 5 bases from V and 0 bases from J, with 14 bases between. CDR3 in amino acids: CASSPDRPYSNQPQHF. The CDR3 DNA reads TGTGCCAGCAGTCCTGACAGGCCCTATAGCAATCAGCCCCAGCATTTT.

V gene TRBV5-6 combines with J gene TRBJ1-1; D perhaps matches TRBD1 (5 bases). V shed 1 base and J shed 11 bases, with 12 bases lying between them. CDR1 SGHDT and CDR2 YYEEEE come from the germline V gene. CDR3 length: 12 amino acids. The CDR3 DNA reads TGTGCCAGCAGCTTGTCGCCAGGGAAGGCTTTCTTT. Protein sequence: CASSLSPGKAFF.

The chain is built from TRBV9 and TRBJ1-1; D may be TRBD1 (6 bases). The V end lost 4 bases, the J end lost 5 bases, and 15 bases lay between the germline ends. The CDR3 is 14 amino acids. CDR1 and CDR2 from the germline V gene are SGDLS and YYNGEE. CDR3 in DNA: TGTGCCAGCAGCCCAGGGTCAAGGGGGACTGAAGCTTTCTTT. It specifies CASSPGSRGTEAFF.

CDR3 nucleotide sequence: TGTGCCTGGAGTTGCCTGAGGCGGTATTACTACGAGCAGTACTTC. Its translation is CAWSCLRRYYYEQYF. The V call is TRBV30, the J call TRBJ2-7; D not resolved. Trimming stripped 2 bases from V and 3 bases from J, with 17 bases between. The CDR3 runs 15 residues. Per germline, CDR1 GTSNPN and CDR2 SVGIG (reference sequence).

This clone turned up a few times. At one end the junction does not follow the germline gene, possibly because of a read error. V gene TRBV19 combines with J gene TRBJ2-5, with D possibly TRBD1 on 6 matching bases. The CDR3 sequence is 13 residues long. Germline loops: CDR1 LNHDA, CDR2 SQIVND (reference sequence). The CDR3 region has the DNA TGTGCCAGCAGTAGGACAGCTCAAGAGACCCAGTACTTC. Translating gives CASSRTAQETQYF.

This clone was counted only a few times. The chain is built from TRBV9 and TRBJ1-3; D possibly corresponds to TRBD1 (5 bases). V gave up 0 bases and J gave up 2 bases, with 9 bases separating them. Germline V lookup: CDR1 SGDLS, CDR2 YYNGEE. The CDR3 covers 15 residues. The CDR3 coding sequence is TGTGCCAGCAGCGTAGCAGTGGACACTGGAAACACCATATATTTT. Its protein is CASSVAVDTGNTIYF.

This chain connects TRBV2 to TRBJ2-1; 9 nucleotides match TRBD2. CDR1 and CDR2 from the germline V gene are SNHLY and FYNNEI. This CDR3 has 14 amino acids. The chain's CDR3 is CAGGEREAGNEQFF. The CDR3 DNA reads as TGTGCTGGAGGGGAGCGGGAGGCCGGCAATGAGCAGTTCTTC.

The chain combines TRBV5-1 with TRBJ1-1; the D gene is possibly TRBD1 (5 bases). Germline lookup yields CDR1 SGHRS and CDR2 YFSETQ. The CDR3 sequence is 13 residues long. Deletions cut 0 bases from V and 4 bases from J, with 7 bases between. The CDR3 DNA reads as TGCGCCAGCAGCTTGGATCAGGGCACTGAAGCTTTCTTT. The encoded protein is CASSLDQGTEAFF.

The V and J genes are TRBV29-1 and TRBJ2-7; TRBD2 aligns across 7 bases. The CDR3 extends over 12 amino acids. With V trimmed by 5 bases and J by 2 bases, 3 bases remained unmatched. Germline CDR1 reads SQVTM; CDR2 reads ANQGSEA. This chain's CDR3 is CSVPGGAYEQYF. As DNA, the CDR3 is TGCAGCGTTCCGGGAGGAGCCTACGAGCAGTACTTC.

This clone was counted a few times. The chain is built from TRBV9 and TRBJ1-4; D not resolved. The CDR3 totals 15 residues. V lost 2 bases to trimming and J lost 4 bases, with 12 bases between them. Germline V gives CDR1 SGDLS, CDR2 YYNGEE. The CDR3 coding sequence is TGTGCCAGCAGCGTCGGAGGGCAGCATAATGAAAAACTGTTTTTT. Protein: CASSVGGQHNEKLFF.

The J gene is TRBJ2-7, the V gene TRBV11-2; no firm D call. CDR3 length: 10 residues. Germline CDR1 and CDR2: SGHAT and FQNNGV. V was shortened by 4 bases and J by 7 bases, with 5 bases between the two germline ends. The CDR3 coding sequence is TGTGCCAGCAGCTCGGAGGAGCAGTACTTC. Translating gives CASSSEEQYF. The entire variable domain, with the rest obtained from reference TRBV11-2 and TRBJ2-7, is as follows: EAGVAQSPRYKIIEKRQSVAFWCNPISGHATLYWYQQILGQGPKLLIQFQNNGVVDDSQLPKDRFSAERLKGVDSTLKIQPAKLEDSAVYLCASSSEEQYFGPGTRLTVT.

This clone showed up just a few times. V is TRBV11-2 and J is TRBJ2-7, with D possibly being TRBD2 (5 bases). CDR3 length: 12 residues. V dropped 5 bases and J dropped 1 base, with 6 bases sitting between them. From germline, CDR1 is SGHAT and CDR2 FQNNGV. The CDR3 bases are TGTGCCAGCAGCGGACTTTCCTACGAGCAGTACTTC. Protein product: CASSGLSYEQYF.

This clone appeared a few times. The V gene is TRBV11-1, the J gene TRBJ2-1, with 7 bases identical to TRBD2. The CDR3 spans 17 residues. Germline CDR1 SGHAT, CDR2 FQDESV (reference sequence). Germline trimming cut 1 base from V and 7 bases from J; bases unmatched to any gene: 13. The CDR3 region has the DNA TGTGCCAGCAGCTTAGAAGGTTGGGCGGGAGTGGTAAATGAGCAGTTCTTC. It is translated as CASSLEGWAGVVNEQFF. Full variable domain (remainder filled in from reference TRBV11-1 and TRBJ2-1): EAEVAQSPRYKITEKSQAVAFWCDPISGHATLYWYRQILGQGPELLVQFQDESVVDDSQLPKDRFSAERLKGVDSTLKIQPAELGDSAMYLCASSLEGWAGVVNEQFFGPGTRLTVL.

This clone was seen a single time. J is TRBJ1-2 and V is TRBV19; 7 nucleotides align to TRBD1. The germline V gene has CDR1 LNHDA and CDR2 SQIVND (reference sequence). The CDR3 has 14 amino acids. V shed 7 bases and J 5 bases; nucleotides not matched to a gene: 10. The CDR3 nucleotides read TGTGCCAGTACCTCCACGGACAGGAGTTATGGCTACACCTTC. Its translation is CASTSTDRSYGYTF.

Concerning this clone itself: The same CDR3 can be traced to other DNA sequences in this sample. This chain connects TRBV28 to TRBJ2-6; D remains unclear. Trimming stripped 2 bases from V and 0 bases from J, with 5 bases between. The CDR3 sequence is 15 residues long. The germline gives CDR1 MDHEN, CDR2 SYDVKM. The CDR3 sequence is CASSLPGSGANVLTF. CDR3 DNA sequence: TGTGCCAGCAGTTTACCGGGCTCTGGGGCCAACGTCCTGACTTTC.

The V call is TRBV9, the J call TRBJ1-2, with 12 bases identical to TRBD1. The CDR3 totals 14 residues. The J segment lost 4 bases and the V segment lost 4 bases, leaving 2 bases of the junction unmatched. Germline lookup yields CDR1 SGDLS and CDR2 YYNGEE. CDR3 amino acids: CASSRDRGPYGYTF. The CDR3 nucleotides read TGTGCCAGCAGCAGGGACAGGGGGCCCTATGGCTACACCTTC.

This clone has just a few counts. Other DNA variants within this sample encode the same CDR3. The rearrangement links TRBV20-1 to TRBJ2-5; maybe TRBD1 (6 bases). The germline V gene has CDR1 DFQATT and CDR2 SNEGSKA (reference sequence). The length of the CDR3 is 11 residues. The V and J ends lost 6 bases and 4 bases respectively, with 9 bases between them. The CDR3 nucleotides are TGCAGTGCCAGGGGTCGAGAGACCCAGTACTTC. The encoded protein is CSARGRETQYF.

This clone was found a few times. The chain combines TRBV9 with TRBJ2-5, with D possibly matching TRBD1 (5 bases). This CDR3 has 14 amino acids. Trimming took off 2 bases at V and 4 bases at J, with 12 bases between the two ends. Germline-derived CDR1 and CDR2 are SGDLS and YYNGEE. The CDR3 protein is CASSVQGTGETQYF. CDR3 bases: TGTGCCAGCAGCGTGCAGGGAACGGGAGAGACCCAGTACTTC.

A single count supports this clone. The chain has TRBV19 and TRBJ2-1; 10 bases fit TRBD1. This CDR3 is 16 amino acids long. Per germline, CDR1 LNHDA and CDR2 SQIVND (reference sequence). J gave up 9 bases and V 6 bases, and 14 bases lay outside the gene matches. CDR3 nucleotide sequence: TGTGCCAGTAGCCCTACGACAGGGGGCAGTGGCGGTGAGCAGTTCTTC. Encoded protein: CASSPTTGGSGGEQFF. Filled out from reference TRBV19 and TRBJ2-1, the complete variable domain reads DGGITQSPKYLFRKEGQNVTLSCEQNLNHDAMYWYRQDPGQGLRLIYYSQIVNDFQKGDIAEGYSVSREKKESFPLTVTSAQKNPTAFYLCASSPTTGGSGGEQFFGPGTRLTVL.

The chain carries TRBV28 and TRBJ1-5, with 8 nucleotides matching TRBD1. CDR1 and CDR2 from the germline V gene are MDHEN and SYDVKM. The CDR3 is made up of 13 amino acids. Trimming at V came to 11 bases and at J to 6 bases, leaving 9 bases not matched to a gene. The CDR3 coding sequence is TGTGCCGGGAAGACAGGGGACGCTCAGCCCCAGCATTTT. Its translation: CAGKTGDAQPQHF. Full variable domain (missing parts from reference TRBV28 and TRBJ1-5): DVKVTQSSRYLVKRTGEKVFLECVQDMDHENMFWYRQDPGLGLRLIYFSYDVKMKEKGDIPEGYSVSREKKERFSLILESASTNQTSMYLCAGKTGDAQPQHFGDGTRLSIL.